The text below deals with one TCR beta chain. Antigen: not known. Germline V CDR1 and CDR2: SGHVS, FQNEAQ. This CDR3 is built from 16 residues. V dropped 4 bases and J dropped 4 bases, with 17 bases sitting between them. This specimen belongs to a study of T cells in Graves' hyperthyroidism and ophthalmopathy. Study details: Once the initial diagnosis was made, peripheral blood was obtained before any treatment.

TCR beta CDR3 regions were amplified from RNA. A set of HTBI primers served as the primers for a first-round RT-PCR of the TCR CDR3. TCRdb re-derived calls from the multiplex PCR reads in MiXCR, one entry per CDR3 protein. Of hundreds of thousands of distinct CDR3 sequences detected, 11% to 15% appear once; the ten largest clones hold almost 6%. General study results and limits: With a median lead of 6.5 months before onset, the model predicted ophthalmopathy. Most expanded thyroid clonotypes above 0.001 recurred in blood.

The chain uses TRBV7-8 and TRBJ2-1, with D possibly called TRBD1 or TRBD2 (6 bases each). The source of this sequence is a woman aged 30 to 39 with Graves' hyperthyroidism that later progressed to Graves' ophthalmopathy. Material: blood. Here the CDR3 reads CASSSPRGESYNEQFF. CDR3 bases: TGTGCCAGCAGCTCTCCTAGGGGGGAATCGTACAATGAGCAGTTCTTC.